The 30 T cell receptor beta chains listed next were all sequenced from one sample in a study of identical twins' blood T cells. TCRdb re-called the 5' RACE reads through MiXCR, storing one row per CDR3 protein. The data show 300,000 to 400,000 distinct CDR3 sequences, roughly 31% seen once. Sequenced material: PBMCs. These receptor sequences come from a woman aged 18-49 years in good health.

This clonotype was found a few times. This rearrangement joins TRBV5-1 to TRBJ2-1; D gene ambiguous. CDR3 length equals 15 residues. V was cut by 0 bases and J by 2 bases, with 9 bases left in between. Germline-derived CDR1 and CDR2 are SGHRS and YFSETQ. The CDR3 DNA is TGCGCCAGCAGCTTGGCCCGAACTACCTACAATGAGCAGTTCTTC. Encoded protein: CASSLARTTYNEQFF.

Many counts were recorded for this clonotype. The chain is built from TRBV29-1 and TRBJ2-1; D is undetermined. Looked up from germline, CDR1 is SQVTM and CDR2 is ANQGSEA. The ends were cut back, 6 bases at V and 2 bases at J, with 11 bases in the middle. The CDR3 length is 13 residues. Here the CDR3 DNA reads TGCAGCGTGGGAACCACGGCCTACAATGAGCAGTTCTTC. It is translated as CSVGTTAYNEQFF.

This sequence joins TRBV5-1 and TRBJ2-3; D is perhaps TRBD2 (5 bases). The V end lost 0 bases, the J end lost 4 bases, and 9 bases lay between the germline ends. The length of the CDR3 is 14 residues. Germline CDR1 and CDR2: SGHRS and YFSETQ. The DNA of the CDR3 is TGCGCCAGCAGCTTGGATGGTAGCGCAGATACGCAGTATTTT. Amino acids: CASSLDGSADTQYF.

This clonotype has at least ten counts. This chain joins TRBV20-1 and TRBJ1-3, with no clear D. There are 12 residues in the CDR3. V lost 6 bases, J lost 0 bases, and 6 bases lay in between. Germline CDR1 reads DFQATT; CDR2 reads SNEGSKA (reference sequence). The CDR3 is CSARTSGNTIYF. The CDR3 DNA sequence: TGCAGTGCGCGAACCTCTGGAAACACCATATATTTT.

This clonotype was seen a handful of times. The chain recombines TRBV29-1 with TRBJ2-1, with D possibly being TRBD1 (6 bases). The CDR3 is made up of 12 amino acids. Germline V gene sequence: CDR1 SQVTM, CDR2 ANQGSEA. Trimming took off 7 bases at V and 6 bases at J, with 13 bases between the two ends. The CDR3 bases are TGCAGCGCTCGGACAGTCTGCAATGAGCAGTTCTTC. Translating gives CSARTVCNEQFF.

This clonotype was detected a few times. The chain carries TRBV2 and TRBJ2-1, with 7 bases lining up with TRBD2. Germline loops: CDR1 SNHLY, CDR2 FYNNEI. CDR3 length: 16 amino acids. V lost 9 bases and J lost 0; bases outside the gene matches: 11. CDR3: CASTTEGGSSYNEQFF. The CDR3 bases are TGTGCCAGTACGACCGAGGGCGGGAGCTCCTACAATGAGCAGTTCTTC.

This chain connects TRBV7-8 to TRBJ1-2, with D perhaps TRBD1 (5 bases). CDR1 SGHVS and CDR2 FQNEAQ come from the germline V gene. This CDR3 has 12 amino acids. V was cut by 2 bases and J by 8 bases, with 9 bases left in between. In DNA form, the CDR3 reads TGTGCCAGCAGCTTAACCGGGACGGGCTACACCTTC. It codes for CASSLTGTGYTF.

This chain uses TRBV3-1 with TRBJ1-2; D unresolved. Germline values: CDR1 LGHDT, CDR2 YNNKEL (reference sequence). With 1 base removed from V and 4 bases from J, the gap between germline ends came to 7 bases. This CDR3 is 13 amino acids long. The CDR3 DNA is TGTGCCAGCAGCCAAGGATTCAGCTATGGCTACACCTTC. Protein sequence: CASSQGFSYGYTF. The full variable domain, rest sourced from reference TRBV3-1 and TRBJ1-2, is DTAVSQTPKYLVTQMGNDKSIKCEQNLGHDTMYWYKQDSKKFLKIMFSYNNKELIINETVPNRFSPKSPDKAHLNLHINSLELGDSAVYFCASSQGFSYGYTFGSGTRLTVV.

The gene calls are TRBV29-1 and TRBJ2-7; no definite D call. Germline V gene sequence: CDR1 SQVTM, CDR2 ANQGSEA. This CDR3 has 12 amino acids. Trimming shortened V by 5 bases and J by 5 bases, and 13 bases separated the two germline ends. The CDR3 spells CSVLKGSDEQYF. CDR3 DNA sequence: TGCAGCGTTCTGAAAGGTTCTGACGAGCAGTACTTC.

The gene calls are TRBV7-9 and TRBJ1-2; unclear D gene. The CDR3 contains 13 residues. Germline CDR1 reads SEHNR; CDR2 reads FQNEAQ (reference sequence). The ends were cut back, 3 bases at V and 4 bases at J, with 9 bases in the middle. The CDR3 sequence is CASSFVWPYGYTF. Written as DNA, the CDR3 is TGTGCCAGCAGCTTTGTGTGGCCCTATGGCTACACCTTC.

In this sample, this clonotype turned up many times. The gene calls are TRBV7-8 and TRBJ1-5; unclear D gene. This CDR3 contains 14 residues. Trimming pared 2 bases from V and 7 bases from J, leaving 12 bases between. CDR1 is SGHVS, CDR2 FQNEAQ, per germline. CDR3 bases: TGTGCCAGCAGCTTATTAGGAGGGATGCAGCCCCAGCATTTT. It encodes CASSLLGGMQPQHF.

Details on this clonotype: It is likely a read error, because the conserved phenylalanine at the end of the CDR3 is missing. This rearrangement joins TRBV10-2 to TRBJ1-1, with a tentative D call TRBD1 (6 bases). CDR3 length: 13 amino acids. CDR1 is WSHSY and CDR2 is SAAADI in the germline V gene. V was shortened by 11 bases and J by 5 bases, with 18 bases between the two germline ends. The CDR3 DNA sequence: TGCGCCGCGCCCGGACAGTTATGGACTGAAGCTTTCATT. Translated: CAAPGQLWTEAFI.

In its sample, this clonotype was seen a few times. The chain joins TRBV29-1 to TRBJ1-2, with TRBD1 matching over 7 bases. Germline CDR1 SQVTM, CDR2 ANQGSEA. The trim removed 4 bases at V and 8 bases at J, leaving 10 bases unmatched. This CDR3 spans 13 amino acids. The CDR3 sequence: CSVGTGGKWGYTF. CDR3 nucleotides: TGCAGCGTTGGGACAGGTGGTAAATGGGGCTACACCTTC.

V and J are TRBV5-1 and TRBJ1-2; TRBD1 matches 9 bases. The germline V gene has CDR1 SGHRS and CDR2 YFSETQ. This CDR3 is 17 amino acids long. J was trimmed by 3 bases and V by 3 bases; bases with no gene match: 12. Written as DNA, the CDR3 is TGCGCCAGCAGCTCAAACCCACCGGGACAGGGACACTATGGCTACACCTTC. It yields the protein CASSSNPPGQGHYGYTF.

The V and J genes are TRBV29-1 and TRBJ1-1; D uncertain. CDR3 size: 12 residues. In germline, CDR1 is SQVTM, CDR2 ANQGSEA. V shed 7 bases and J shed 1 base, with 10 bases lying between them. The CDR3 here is CSAGEWNTEAFF. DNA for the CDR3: TGCAGCGCTGGGGAATGGAACACTGAAGCTTTCTTT.

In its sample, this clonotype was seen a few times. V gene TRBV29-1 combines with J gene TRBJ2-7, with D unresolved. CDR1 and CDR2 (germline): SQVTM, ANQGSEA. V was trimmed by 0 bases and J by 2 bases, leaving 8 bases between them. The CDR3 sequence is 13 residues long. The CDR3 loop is CSVEDLGTYEQYF. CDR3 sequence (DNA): TGCAGCGTTGAAGATCTAGGGACCTACGAGCAGTACTTC.

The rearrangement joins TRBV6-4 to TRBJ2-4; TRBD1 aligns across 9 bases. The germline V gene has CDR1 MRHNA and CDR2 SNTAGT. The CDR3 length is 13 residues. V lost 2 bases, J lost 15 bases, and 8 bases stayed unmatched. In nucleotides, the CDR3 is TGTGCCAGCAGTGACGCGGCCGGGACAGGGATGTACTTC. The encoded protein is CASSDAAGTGMYF.

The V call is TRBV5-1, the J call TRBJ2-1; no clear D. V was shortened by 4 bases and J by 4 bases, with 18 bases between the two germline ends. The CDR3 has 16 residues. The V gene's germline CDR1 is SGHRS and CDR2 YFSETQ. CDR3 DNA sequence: TGCGCCAGCAGCCCGGATGTTTCCCCGGATTACAATGAGCAGTTCTTC. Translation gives CASSPDVSPDYNEQFF.

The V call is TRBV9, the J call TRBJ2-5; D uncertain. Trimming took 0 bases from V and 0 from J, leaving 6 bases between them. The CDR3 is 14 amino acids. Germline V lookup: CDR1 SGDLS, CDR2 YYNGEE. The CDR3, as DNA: TGTGCCAGCAGCGTAGGCGACTACCAAGAGACCCAGTACTTC. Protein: CASSVGDYQETQYF. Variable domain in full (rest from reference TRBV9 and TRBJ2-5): DSGVTQTPKHLITATGQRVTLRCSPRSGDLSVYWYQQSLDQGLQFLIQYYNGEERAKGNILERFSAQQFPDLHSELNLSSLELGDSALYFCASSVGDYQETQYFGPGTRLLVL.

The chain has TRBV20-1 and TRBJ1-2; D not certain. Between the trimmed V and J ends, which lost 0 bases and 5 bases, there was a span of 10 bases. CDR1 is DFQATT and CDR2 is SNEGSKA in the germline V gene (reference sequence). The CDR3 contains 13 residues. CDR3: CSARDRNKYGYTF. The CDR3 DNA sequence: TGCAGTGCTAGAGACAGGAACAAGTATGGCTACACCTTC.

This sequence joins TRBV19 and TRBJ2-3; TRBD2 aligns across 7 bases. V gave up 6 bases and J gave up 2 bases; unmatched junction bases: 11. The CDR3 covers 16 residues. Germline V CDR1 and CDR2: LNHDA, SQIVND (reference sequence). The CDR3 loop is CASRKGDAGDTDTQYF. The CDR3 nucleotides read TGTGCCAGTAGAAAAGGCGACGCGGGGGACACAGATACGCAGTATTTT.

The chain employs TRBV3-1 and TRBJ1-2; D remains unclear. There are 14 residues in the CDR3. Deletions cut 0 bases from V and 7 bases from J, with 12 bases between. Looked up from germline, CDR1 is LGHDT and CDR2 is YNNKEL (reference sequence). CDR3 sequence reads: CASSQDMAASGYTF. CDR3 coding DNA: TGTGCCAGCAGCCAAGATATGGCAGCGTCTGGCTACACCTTC.

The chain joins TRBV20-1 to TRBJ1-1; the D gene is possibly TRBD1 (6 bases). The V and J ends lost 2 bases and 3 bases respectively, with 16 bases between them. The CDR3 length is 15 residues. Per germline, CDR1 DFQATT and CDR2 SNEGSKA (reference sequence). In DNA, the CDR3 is TGCAGTGCTAGAACCATCAGGGAGGGGGACACTGAAGCTTTCTTT. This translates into CSARTIREGDTEAFF.

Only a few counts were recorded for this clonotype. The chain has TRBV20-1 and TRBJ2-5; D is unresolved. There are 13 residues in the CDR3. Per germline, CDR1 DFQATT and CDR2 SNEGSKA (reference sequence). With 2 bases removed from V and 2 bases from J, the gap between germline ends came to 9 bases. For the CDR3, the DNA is TGCAGTGCTAGAACCGGCGAGCAAGAGACCCAGTACTTC. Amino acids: CSARTGEQETQYF.

The CDR3 region is CASSLAPEVDTQYF. The CDR3 DNA is TGCGCCAGCAGCTTAGCCCCGGAGGTTGATACGCAGTATTTT. The rearrangement links TRBV5-1 to TRBJ2-3; a possible D gene is TRBD2 (5 bases). Between the trimmed V and J ends, which lost 2 bases and 6 bases, there was a span of 13 bases. Germline V gene lookup returns CDR1 SGHRS and CDR2 YFSETQ. This CDR3 comprises 14 residues. The full variable domain, in which reference TRBV5-1 and TRBJ2-3 provide the parts outside the CDR3, is KAGVTQTPRYLIKTRGQQVTLSCSPISGHRSVSWYQQTPGQGLQFLFEYFSETQRNKGNFPGRFSGRQFSNSRSEMNVSTLELGDSALYLCASSLAPEVDTQYFGPGTRLTVL.

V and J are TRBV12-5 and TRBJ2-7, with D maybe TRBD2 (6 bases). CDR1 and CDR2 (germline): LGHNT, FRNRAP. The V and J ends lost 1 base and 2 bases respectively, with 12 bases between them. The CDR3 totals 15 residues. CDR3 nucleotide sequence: TGTGCTAGTGGTTTGGAACTGGGAGGTGCCTACGAGCAGTACTTC. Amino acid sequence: CASGLELGGAYEQYF.

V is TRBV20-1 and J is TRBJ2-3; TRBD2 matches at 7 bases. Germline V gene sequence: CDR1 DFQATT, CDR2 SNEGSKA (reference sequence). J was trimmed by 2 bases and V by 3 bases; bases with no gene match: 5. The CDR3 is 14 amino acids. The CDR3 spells CSARASGYTDTQYF. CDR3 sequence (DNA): TGCAGTGCTAGGGCTAGCGGTTACACAGATACGCAGTATTTT.

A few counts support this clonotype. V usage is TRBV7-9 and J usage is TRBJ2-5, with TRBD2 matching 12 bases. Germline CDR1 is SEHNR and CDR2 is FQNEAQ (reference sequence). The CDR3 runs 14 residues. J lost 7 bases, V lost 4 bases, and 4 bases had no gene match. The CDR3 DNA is TGTGCCAGCAGCTGGACTAGCGGGAAAGGGACCCAGTACTTC. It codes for CASSWTSGKGTQYF.

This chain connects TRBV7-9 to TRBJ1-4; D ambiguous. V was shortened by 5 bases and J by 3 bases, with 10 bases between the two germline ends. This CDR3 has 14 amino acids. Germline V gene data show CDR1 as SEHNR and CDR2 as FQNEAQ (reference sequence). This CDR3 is CASSRNSANEKLFF. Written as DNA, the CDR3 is TGTGCCAGCAGCCGGAATAGTGCTAATGAAAAACTGTTTTTT.

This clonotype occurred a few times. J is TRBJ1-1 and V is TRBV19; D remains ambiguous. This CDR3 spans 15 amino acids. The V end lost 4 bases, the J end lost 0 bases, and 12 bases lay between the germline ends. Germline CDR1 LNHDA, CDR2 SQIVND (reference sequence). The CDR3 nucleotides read TGTGCCAGTAGTAAAACCGTTTTTCTGAACACTGAAGCTTTCTTT. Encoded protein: CASSKTVFLNTEAFF.